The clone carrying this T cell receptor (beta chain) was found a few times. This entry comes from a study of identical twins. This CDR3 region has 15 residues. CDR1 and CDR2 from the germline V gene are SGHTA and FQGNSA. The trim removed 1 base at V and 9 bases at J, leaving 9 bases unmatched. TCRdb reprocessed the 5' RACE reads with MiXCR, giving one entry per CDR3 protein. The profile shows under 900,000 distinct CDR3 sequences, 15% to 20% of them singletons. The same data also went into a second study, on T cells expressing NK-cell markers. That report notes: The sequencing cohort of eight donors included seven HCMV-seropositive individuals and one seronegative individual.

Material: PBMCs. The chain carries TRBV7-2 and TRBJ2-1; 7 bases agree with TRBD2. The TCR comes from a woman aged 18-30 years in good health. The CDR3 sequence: CASSLGRTRSTEQFF. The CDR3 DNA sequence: TGTGCCAGCAGCTTAGGACGGACTAGGTCTACTGAGCAGTTCTTC.